The clone carrying this T cell receptor beta chain was picked up a small number of times. Its antigen remains unidentified. Unique molecular identifiers featured in each of the TCR beta cDNA libraries. From the PCR reads, TCRdb called clonotypes with MiXCR, one entry per CDR3 protein. The sample holds fewer than 600,000 distinct CDR3 sequences, around 40% seen once. This sample is part of a study of post-analysis software for immune sequencing data. Broader study findings: Batch-matched samples strongly co-clustered by F measure.

This TCR was recovered from a girl between 10 and 17 years old with multiple sclerosis. Sequenced input: blood.

The CDR3: CASSQVFRDEKLFF. The CDR3 nucleotides read TGCGCCAGCAGCCAAGTGTTCAGGGATGAAAAACTGTTTTTT. V usage is TRBV4-1 and J usage is TRBJ1-4, with a possible D match to TRBD1 (5 bases). V was clipped by 1 base and J by 6 bases, with 9 bases between them. The germline gives CDR1 MGHRA, CDR2 YSYEKL. The length of the CDR3 is 14 residues.